This passage covers 13 T cell receptor beta chains from one sample sequenced in a study of T cell repertoires in cytomegalovirus infection. Each CDR3 protein gets one entry after TCRdb re-called the reads with MiXCR. The sample holds around 540,000 distinct CDR3 sequences, 25% to 35% seen once. These receptors have no known antigen. The specimen comprised cultured PBMCs, sampled from culture after CMV antigen stimulation. These TCRs come from a human donor in good health (CMV status not recorded). Some clones in this sample may be carry-over from other donors' samples.

The chain is built from TRBV28 and TRBJ1-2; D is possibly TRBD1 (5 bases). V gave up 6 bases and J gave up 2 bases, with 7 bases separating them. The CDR3 has 12 residues. Germline V gene sequence: CDR1 MDHEN, CDR2 SYDVKM. In nucleotides, the CDR3 is TGTGCCAGCAGGGAGGGGAACTATGGCTACACCTTC. Translation: CASREGNYGYTF.

The rearrangement uses TRBV19 and TRBJ2-1; 11 nucleotides align to TRBD2. The CDR3 consists of 18 residues. With V trimmed by 5 bases and J by 3 bases, 12 bases remained unmatched. In germline, CDR1 is LNHDA, CDR2 SQIVND (reference sequence). The CDR3 loop reads CASSVSSSGRTNYNEQFF. The CDR3, as DNA: TGTGCCAGTAGTGTCTCCTCTAGCGGGAGGACGAACTACAATGAGCAGTTCTTC.

The V and J genes are TRBV28 and TRBJ1-1, with 7 bases that match TRBD1. Germline V gives CDR1 MDHEN, CDR2 SYDVKM. V gave up 10 bases and J gave up 5 bases; unmatched junction bases: 16. The CDR3 extends over 15 amino acids. As DNA, the CDR3 is TGTGCCACGACTAGTGGGGAAGGGGGCAGAACTGAAGCTTTCTTT. Translated, it gives CATTSGEGGRTEAFF.

This clonotype came up a few times. The J gene is TRBJ2-3, the V gene TRBV7-2, with unresolved D. The V and J ends lost 1 base and 10 bases respectively, with 12 bases between them. The CDR3 has 13 amino acids. CDR1 and CDR2 (germline): SGHTA, FQGNSA. Written as DNA, the CDR3 is TGTGCCAGCAGCTTAGACATACGAGACGCGCAGTATTTT. Protein sequence: CASSLDIRDAQYF. The complete variable domain, with remaining parts taken from reference TRBV7-2 and TRBJ2-3, reads GAGVSQSPSNKVTEKGKDVELRCDPISGHTALYWYRQSLGQGLEFLIYFQGNSAPDKSGLPSDRFSAERTGGSVSTLTIQRTQQEDSAVYLCASSLDIRDAQYFGPGTRLTVL.

This chain joins TRBV7-2 and TRBJ2-7, with 7 bases identical to TRBD1. CDR3 length equals 15 residues. Germline lookup yields CDR1 SGHTA and CDR2 FQGNSA. With 1 base clipped from V and 4 bases from J, the junction kept 7 bases outside the gene matches. CDR3 DNA sequence: TGTGCCAGCAGCTTAGTTACCGACAGGGTATACGAGCAGTACTTC. As protein: CASSLVTDRVYEQYF.

This clonotype has a handful of counts. The V gene is TRBV7-2, the J gene TRBJ2-3; 11 bases align to TRBD2. Germline V CDR1 and CDR2: SGHTA, FQGNSA. CDR3 length: 16 residues. Trimming removed 2 bases from V and 0 bases from J; junction bases left unmatched: 1. The CDR3 region is CASSLIAGGSTDTQYF. CDR3 nucleotides: TGTGCCAGCAGCTTAATAGCGGGAGGGAGCACAGATACGCAGTATTTT.

The V and J genes are TRBV6-2 or TRBV6-3 and TRBJ2-1, with 9 bases aligning to TRBD2. CDR1 is MNHEY, CDR2 SVGEGT, per germline. The CDR3 has 14 amino acids. V trimming: 5 bases; J trimming: 8 bases; junction bases outside the gene matches: 7. CDR3 in DNA: TGTGCCAGCAGTCCCCTTATAGCGGGAGATGAGCAGTTCTTC. Amino acids: CASSPLIAGDEQFF.

The V and J genes are TRBV11-2 and TRBJ2-1; the match to TRBD1 covers 7 bases. CDR1 is SGHAT and CDR2 is FQNNGV in the germline V gene. The CDR3 sequence is 17 residues long. The trim removed 0 bases at V and 1 base at J, leaving 6 bases unmatched. CDR3 DNA: TGTGCCAGCAGCTTAGAGAGTGGGACAGTTTCCTACAATGAGCAGTTCTTC. Protein: CASSLESGTVSYNEQFF.

This rearrangement joins TRBV5-1 to TRBJ1-1; D not resolved. CDR3 length: 14 amino acids. Germline values: CDR1 SGHRS, CDR2 YFSETQ. V gave up 4 bases and J gave up 1 base, with 11 bases separating them. The CDR3 DNA sequence: TGCGCCAGCAGCCCTTCTCTTCCGAACACTGAAGCTTTCTTT. It yields the protein CASSPSLPNTEAFF.

In this sample, this clonotype turned up a few times. The chain carries TRBV6-1 and TRBJ1-1; no clear D. The germline gives CDR1 MNHNS, CDR2 SASEGT. The CDR3 runs to 14 residues. Trimming removed 7 bases from V and 1 base from J, with 13 bases in between. CDR3 bases: TGTGCCAGCACCATGAACTCGGCGAACACTGAAGCTTTCTTT. It specifies CASTMNSANTEAFF.

This clonotype appeared many times. The chain joins TRBV6-5 to TRBJ2-3; a weak D match, TRBD2 (5 bases). This CDR3 contains 17 residues. Trimming removed 2 bases at V and 0 bases at J, with 15 bases between. Germline assignment: CDR1 MNHEY and CDR2 SVGAGI. CDR3 amino acids: CASSYGWGAPSTDTQYF. The CDR3 nucleotides read TGTGCCAGCAGTTACGGGTGGGGAGCCCCCAGCACAGATACGCAGTATTTT.

The DNA of the CDR3 is TGCAGCGTTAAAAACCGGGCTCTGAACACTGAAGCTTTCTTT. It yields the protein CSVKNRALNTEAFF. The chain joins TRBV29-1 to TRBJ1-1; D call uncertain. Germline-derived CDR1 and CDR2 are SQVTM and ANQGSEA. Trimming took 5 bases from V and 0 from J, leaving 13 bases between them. The CDR3 is made up of 14 amino acids.

This clonotype has only a few counts. This chain connects TRBV6-2 or TRBV6-3 to TRBJ2-7; maybe TRBD2 (6 bases). The CDR3 extends over 16 amino acids. Germline V CDR1 and CDR2: MNHEY, SVGEGT. V was clipped by 7 bases and J by 0 bases, with 19 bases between them. The CDR3 spells CASIGLSGRNSYEQYF. For the CDR3, the DNA is TGTGCCAGCATCGGCCTTAGCGGACGGAACTCCTACGAGCAGTACTTC.